This T cell receptor beta chain emerged from a study of blood T cells in healthy people across ages. General observations from the study: Higher diversity, along with more naive CD4+ cells, distinguished long-lived donors from aged donors.

This clonotype was seen only once. Its antigen is as yet unknown. The authors drew ten milliliters of peripheral blood from each donor. PCR was performed a second time for 7 to 11 cycles using a sample-barcoded 5' primer and a J-beta primer mix. TCRdb called the 5' RACE reads again in MiXCR, with one record for every CDR3 protein. The table lists 730,000 or so distinct CDR3 sequences, roughly 43% of them singletons, with around a fifth in the top ten. The CDR3 is 15 amino acids. Germline CDR1 is MNHEY and CDR2 is SVGAGI. The clonotype originates from a woman aged 55-69 years in good health. The rearrangement links TRBV6-5 to TRBJ2-5; no reliable D call. The J call may be incorrect, as the DNA end agrees better with TRBJ2-7. Specimen: blood. The CDR3 DNA sequence: TGTGCCAGCAGTTCCTCTGCTCCGTTCCTAGACGAGCAGTACTTC. Translating it yields CASSSSAPFLDEQYF.